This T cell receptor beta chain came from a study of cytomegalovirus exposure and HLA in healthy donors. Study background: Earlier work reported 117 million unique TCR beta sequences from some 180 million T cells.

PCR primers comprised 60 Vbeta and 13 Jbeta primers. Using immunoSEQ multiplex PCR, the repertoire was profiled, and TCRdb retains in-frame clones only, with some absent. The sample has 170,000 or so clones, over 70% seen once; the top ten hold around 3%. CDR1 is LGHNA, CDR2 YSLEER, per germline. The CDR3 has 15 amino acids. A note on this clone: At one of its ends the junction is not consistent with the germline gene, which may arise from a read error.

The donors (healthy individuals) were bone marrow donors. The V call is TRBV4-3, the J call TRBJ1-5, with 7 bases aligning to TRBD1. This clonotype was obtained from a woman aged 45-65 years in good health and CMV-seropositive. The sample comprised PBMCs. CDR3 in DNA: TGCGCCAACAGCCGCCTGACAGGGAACAATCAGCCCCAGCATTTT. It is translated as CANSRLTGNNQPQHF.